The clone carrying this TCR beta chain appeared a few times. No antigen is known for it. This record belongs to a study of identical twins. The CDR3 is made up of 15 amino acids. V shed 6 bases and J shed 4 bases, with 18 bases lying between them. Germline V gives CDR1 MNHNY, CDR2 SVGAGI (reference sequence). Overall study findings and caveats: Clonotypes of the beta chain that were abundant in cord blood carried fewer insertions (memory repertoires showed none). The presence of invariant MAIT and iNKT cells could partly confound analyses of zero-insertion sequences. Some out-of-frame alpha sequences were shared by twins, and these showed excess low generation probability.

cDNA molecules carried unique molecular identifiers, and template switching added a universal primer site. MiXCR was run by TCRdb on the 5' RACE reads, yielding one entry per CDR3 protein. The sample carries 1,800,000 or so distinct CDR3 sequences, about 32% recorded once. This clonotype was obtained from a newborn girl in good health. The rearrangement uses TRBV6-6 and TRBJ1-1; no reliable D call. Sequenced input: cord blood. The CDR3 nucleotides are TGTGCCAGCAGCCTCCTCGGGTTCGGAGGCACTGAAGCTTTCTTT. It yields the protein CASSLLGFGGTEAFF.